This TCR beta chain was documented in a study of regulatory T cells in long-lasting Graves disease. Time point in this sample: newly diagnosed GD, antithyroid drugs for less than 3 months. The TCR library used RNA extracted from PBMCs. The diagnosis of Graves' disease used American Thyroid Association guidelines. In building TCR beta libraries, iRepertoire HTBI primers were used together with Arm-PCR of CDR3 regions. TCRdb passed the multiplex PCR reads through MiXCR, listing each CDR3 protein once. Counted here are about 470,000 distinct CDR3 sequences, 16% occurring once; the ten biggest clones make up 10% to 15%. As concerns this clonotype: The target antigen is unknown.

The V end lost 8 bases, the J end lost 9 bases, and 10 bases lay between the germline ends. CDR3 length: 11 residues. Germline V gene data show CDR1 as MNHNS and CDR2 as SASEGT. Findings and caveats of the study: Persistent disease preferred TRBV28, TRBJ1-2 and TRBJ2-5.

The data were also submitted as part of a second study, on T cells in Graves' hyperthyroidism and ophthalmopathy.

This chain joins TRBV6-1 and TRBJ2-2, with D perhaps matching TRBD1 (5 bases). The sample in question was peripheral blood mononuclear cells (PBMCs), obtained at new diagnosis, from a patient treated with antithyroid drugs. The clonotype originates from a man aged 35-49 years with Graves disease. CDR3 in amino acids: CASSQGRELFF. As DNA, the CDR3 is TGTGCCAGCTCCCAGGGCCGGGAGCTGTTTTTT.